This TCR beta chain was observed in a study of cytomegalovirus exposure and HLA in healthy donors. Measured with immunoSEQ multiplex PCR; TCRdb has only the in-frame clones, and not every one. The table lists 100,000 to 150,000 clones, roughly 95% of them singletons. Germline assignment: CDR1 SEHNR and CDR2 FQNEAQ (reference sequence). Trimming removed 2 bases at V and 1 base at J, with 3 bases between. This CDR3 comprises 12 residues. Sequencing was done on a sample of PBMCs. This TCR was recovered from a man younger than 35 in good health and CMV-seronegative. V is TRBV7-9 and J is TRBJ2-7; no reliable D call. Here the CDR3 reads CASSLSSYEQYF. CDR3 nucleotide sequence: TGTGCCAGCAGCTTATCGTCCTACGAGCAGTACTTC.